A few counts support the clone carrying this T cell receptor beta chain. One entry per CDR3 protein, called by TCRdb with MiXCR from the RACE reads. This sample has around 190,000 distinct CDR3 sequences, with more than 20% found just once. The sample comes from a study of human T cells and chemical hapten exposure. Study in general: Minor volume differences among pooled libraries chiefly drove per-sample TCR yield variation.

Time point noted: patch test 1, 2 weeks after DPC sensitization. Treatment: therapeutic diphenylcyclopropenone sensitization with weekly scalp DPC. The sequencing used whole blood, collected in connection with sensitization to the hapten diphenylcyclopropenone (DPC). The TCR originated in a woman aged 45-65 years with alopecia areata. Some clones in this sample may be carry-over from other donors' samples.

For the CDR3, the DNA is TGTGCCAGCAGCCTGGACAGGGGTCTAGCAGCTAATGAAAAACTGTTTTTT. It is translated as CASSLDRGLAANEKLFF. The gene calls are TRBV7-9 and TRBJ1-4, with TRBD1 matching over 9 bases. This CDR3 region has 17 residues. The germline V gene has CDR1 SEHNR and CDR2 FQNEAQ (reference sequence). V lost 5 bases, J lost 3 bases, and 10 bases stayed unmatched.